This TCR beta chain was obtained from a study of radiation and T cells in renal cell carcinoma. General study results and limits: Pretreatment tumor biopsies were lacking, so baseline clonotypes are unknown.

Clones were read by immunoSEQ multiplex PCR, and TCRdb kept only the in-frame ones, dropping some. Of roughly 58,000 clones in the sample, 60% to 85% were seen once. Details on this clone: As yet, its antigen is unknown. At the DNA level, this CDR3 is encoded by other sequences in the same sample as well.

Time point defined: blood 4 weeks post-SBRT, at nephrectomy. Indicated treatment: 15 Gy SBRT to primary tumor, nephrectomy 4 weeks later. Nephrectomy followed 15 Gy stereotactic body radiation by 4 weeks. Blood was sampled at baseline, 2 weeks and 4 weeks after SBRT. Clear cell pathology was present in this patient's renal cell carcinoma. Sequenced material: blood, taken from a patient whose treatment included radiotherapy and nephrectomy. The sequence came from a man in his sixties with renal cell carcinoma.

CDR3 nucleotide sequence: TGTGCCAGCAGCCCGGGGGGGAGCTCCTACAATGAGCAGTTCTTC. It yields the protein CASSPGGSSYNEQFF. The rearrangement links TRBV11-3 to TRBJ2-1, with 8 positions matching TRBD2. V lost 5 bases, J lost 0 bases, and 3 bases stayed unmatched. The CDR3 covers 15 residues. The germline gives CDR1 SGHNT, CDR2 YENEEA.